A selection of T cell receptor beta chains follows, all from one sample in a study of blood T cell repertoires in COVID-19. The table came from immunoSEQ multiplex PCR; TCRdb's copy has only in-frame clones and leaves some out. This sample has 200,000 to 300,000 clones, with around 89% found just once. Source material: PBMCs or T cells enriched from blood (not recorded which). The receptors derive from a woman in her twenties or thirties who had recovered from COVID-19. The CDR3 runs from the conserved cysteine through the conserved F or W. The D gene is left open where the match is weak. The size field is filled for only some rows; it gives once, few, many or a size class.

abundance	v_gene	d_gene	j_gene	CDR3nt	CDR3aa
few	TRBV4-3	TRBD1	TRBJ1-2	TGCGCCAGCAGCCAAGAAACAGGGGGCTATGGCTACACCTTC	CASSQETGGYGYTF
once	TRBV7-2	NA	TRBJ1-6	TGTGCCAGCAGCTTGGGCCCCGATGTGGGCTTACCCCTCCACTTT	CASSLGPDVGLPLHF
NA	TRBV6-2/TRBV6-3	TRBD2	TRBJ2-1	TGTGCCAGCAGTTACTCGAGAGCGGGAGGGCAAAATGAGCAGTTCTTC	CASSYSRAGGQNEQFF
once	TRBV5-1	TRBD1	TRBJ2-1	TGCGCCAGCAGCAGAGGGACAGTCCCCTACAATGAGCAGTTCTTC	CASSRGTVPYNEQFF
once	TRBV27	NA	TRBJ2-3	TGTGCCAGCAGTCGTTACGCGGAGCTCACAGATACGCAGTATTTT	CASSRYAELTDTQYF
NA	TRBV4-2	NA	TRBJ2-1	TGTGCCAGCAGCCAATTGATAGCCGCCTCGGGGTACAATGAGCAGTTCTTC	CASSQLIAASGYNEQFF
NA	TRBV11-3	NA	TRBJ2-1	TGTGCCAGCAGCTTAGGTAGGAGCAACAATGAGCAGTTCTTC	CASSLGRSNNEQFF
NA	TRBV7-9	NA	TRBJ1-4	TGTGCCAGCAGTTCCCCAGGTTTGGGGGCCGGGGAACTGTTTTTT	CASSSPGLGAGELFF
once	TRBV18	TRBD1	TRBJ1-2	TGTGCCAGCTCACAGTCAGGGGGCGAGGGCTATGGCTACACCTTC	CASSQSGGEGYGYTF
NA	TRBV7-2	NA	TRBJ2-7	TGTGCCAGCAGCTTGTCGGACACCTTGGCGCAGTACTTC	CASSLSDTLAQYF
NA	TRBV6-5	NA	TRBJ1-5	TGTGCCAGCAGTTACTCGGGGCAGGGGAATCAGCCCCAGCATTTT	CASSYSGQGNQPQHF
NA	TRBV4-1	TRBD1	TRBJ2-7	TGCGCCAGCAGCCAAGTACAGGGGTATAACTCCTACGAGCAGTACTTC	CASSQVQGYNSYEQYF
NA	TRBV6-2/TRBV6-3	NA	TRBJ2-7	TGTGCCAGCAGTTCGGGAAACTCCTACGAGCAGTACTTC	CASSSGNSYEQYF
NA	TRBV19	TRBD2	TRBJ2-7	TGTGCCAGTTCTGAGAGTCGGCTAGCGGGAGGGCTAAACGAGCAGTACTTC	CASSESRLAGGLNEQYF
NA	TRBV30	TRBD1	TRBJ1-1	TGTGCCTGGGACAGGGGTCGGGACACTGAAGCTTTCTTT	CAWDRGRDTEAFF
NA	TRBV28	TRBD2	TRBJ2-7	TGTGCCAGCACCAGCCCGGGGGGAGAGCAGTACTTC	CASTSPGGEQYF
NA	TRBV29-1	NA	TRBJ2-1	TGCAGCGTTGTAGGAGGTAATGAGCAGTTCTTC	CSVVGGNEQFF
NA	TRBV27	TRBD1	TRBJ2-2	TGTGCCAGCAGTTTTAGGGACAGGGTTGATGACGGGGAGCTGTTTTTT	CASSFRDRVDDGELFF
NA	TRBV28	NA	TRBJ2-6	TGTGCCAGCACAACCCTTAGCTCTGGGGCCAACGTCCTGACTTTC	CASTTLSSGANVLTF
NA	TRBV9	TRBD2	TRBJ2-1	TGTGCCAGCAGCGCCGATTCGATGCTAGCGGGAGCGGATGAGCAGTTCTTC	CASSADSMLAGADEQFF
NA	TRBV27	NA	TRBJ1-2	TGTGCCAGCAGTTTCGCGTCCAGGAACTATGGCTACACCTTC	CASSFASRNYGYTF
NA	TRBV24-1	NA	TRBJ1-1	TGTGCCACCACCCGGACAGATAAAGCTTTCTTT	CATTRTDKAFF
NA	TRBV5-1	TRBD2	TRBJ2-2	TGCGCCAGCCGACTAGCCACCACGAACACCGGGGAGCTGTTTTTT	CASRLATTNTGELFF
NA	TRBV7-9	TRBD1	TRBJ1-4	TGTGCCAGCAGCTTAGGGGACAGGGGAAAACTGTTTTTT	CASSLGDRGKLFF
NA	TRBV7-8	NA	TRBJ1-1	TGTGCCAGCAGCTTCTCGCAGGGGCGGACTGAAGCTTTCTTT	CASSFSQGRTEAFF
few	TRBV18	NA	TRBJ1-3	TGTGCCAGCTCAGGCCGACAGGATCTCGCTGGAAACACCATATATTTT	CASSGRQDLAGNTIYF
NA	TRBV27	NA	TRBJ2-5	TGTGCCAGCAGTTCGACACTCCCTCAAGAGACCCAGTACTTC	CASSSTLPQETQYF
NA	TRBV10-3	NA	TRBJ1-2	TGTGCCAACAAAAAGGACGGACTTGATGGCTACACCTTC	CANKKDGLDGYTF
once	TRBV4-2	TRBD1	TRBJ1-2	TGTGCCAGCAGCTCCGGGACAGGGGGCATTAAGGATGGCTACACCTTC	CASSSGTGGIKDGYTF
NA	TRBV7-9	NA	TRBJ1-2	TGTGCCAGCAGCTTAGGGGCAGGGGAGCGTCATGGCTACACCTTC	CASSLGAGERHGYTF
NA	TRBV10-3	NA	TRBJ1-4	TGTGCCATCAGTGTCGGGGGGAGGAATGAAAAACTGTTTTTT	CAISVGGRNEKLFF
NA	TRBV19	TRBD1	TRBJ2-6	TGTGCCAGTAGTAATAGGGTAAACAGGGGGTTTGGTTCTGGGGCCAACGTCCTGACTTTC	CASSNRVNRGFGSGANVLTF
NA	TRBV3-1/TRBV3-2	TRBD1	TRBJ1-5	TGTGCCAGCAGCCAGAGGGGGCTGGGCAGCAATCAGCCCCAGCATTTT	CASSQRGLGSNQPQHF
NA	TRBV18	TRBD1	TRBJ1-5	TGTGCCAGCTCACCAGACCTAAAGACAGGGTATAGCAATCAGCCCCAGCATTTT	CASSPDLKTGYSNQPQHF
NA	TRBV12-3/TRBV12-4	TRBD1	TRBJ1-2	TGTGCCAGCAGTTTAGAGACAGGGTATGGCTACACCTTC	CASSLETGYGYTF
NA	TRBV28	TRBD1	TRBJ1-2	TGTGCCAGCAGACTAGGGGGCGGGGGCTACACCTTC	CASRLGGGGYTF
NA	TRBV4-1	TRBD1	TRBJ1-4	TGCGCCAGCAGCCAAGATGGCAGGGGGTGGGAAAAACTGTTTTTT	CASSQDGRGWEKLFF
NA	TRBV6-5	TRBD1	TRBJ1-1	TGTGCCAGCAGTCTCGGACAGGCCGGTGAAGCTTTCTTT	CASSLGQAGEAFF
NA	TRBV6-5	TRBD1	TRBJ1-2	TGTGCCAGCAGCCACCCCCGCCAGGGGGCTTACTACACCTTC	CASSHPRQGAYYTF
NA	TRBV12-3/TRBV12-4	NA	TRBJ1-1	TGTGCCAGCAGACGTGCAGAGGGCACTGAAGCTTTCTTT	CASRRAEGTEAFF
once	TRBV5-6	NA	TRBJ2-7	TGTGCCAGCAGCTTGGCTGTCAGCTACGAGCAGTACTTC	CASSLAVSYEQYF
few	TRBV18	NA	TRBJ1-2	TGTGCCAGCTCACCGGGGAGCGGTTATGGCTACACCTTC	CASSPGSGYGYTF
NA	TRBV30	TRBD1	TRBJ2-5	TGTGCCTGGACCAGGGGGCAAGGAGAGACCCAGTACTTC	CAWTRGQGETQYF